At least ten counts were recorded for the clone carrying this T cell receptor beta chain. Using a J-beta primer mix together with a sample-barcoded 5' primer, a second PCR was run for roughly 6 to 11 cycles. Via MiXCR, TCRdb re-called the 5' RACE reads, giving one row per CDR3 protein. The repertoire holds around 1,500,000 distinct CDR3 sequences, with 28% as singletons. This sample stems from a study of blood T cells in healthy people across ages. Material for sequencing was blood. The sequence was obtained from a woman aged 25 to 39 in good health.

CDR3 nucleotide sequence: TGCAGCGCCTCCCTCGGACCGGTAGCACCCCTCCACTTT. Translated, it gives CSASLGPVAPLHF. The chain carries TRBV29-1 and TRBJ1-6; D unresolved. Germline V lookup: CDR1 SQVTM, CDR2 ANQGSEA. V was cut by 7 bases and J by 11 bases, with 18 bases left in between. The CDR3 consists of 13 residues.